The next 30 T cell receptor beta chains were all read from a single sample in a study of CD8 T cell repertoires and HIV-1 epitope variants. Assay: immunoSEQ multiplex PCR; the TCRdb copy retains only in-frame clones and omits some. The data contain 4,000 to 5,500 clones, 65% to 70% of them seen just once; the ten biggest clones take up 43%. These TCRs are of unknown antigen specificity. Specimen: cultured CD8+ T cells derived from PBMCs. Receptors originate from a male donor with HIV.

CDR3: CASSFGTGAYEQYF. The DNA of the CDR3 is TGCGCCAGCAGCTTCGGGACAGGGGCCTACGAGCAGTACTTC. The chain joins TRBV5-1 to TRBJ2-7; 10 bases align to TRBD1. This CDR3 has 14 residues. V trimming: 2 bases; J trimming: 2 bases; junction bases outside the gene matches: 1. Germline V gives CDR1 SGHRS, CDR2 YFSETQ.

The chain joins TRBV7-6 to TRBJ2-1; 7 bases line up with TRBD1. Germline lookup yields CDR1 SGHVS and CDR2 FNYEAQ. There are 14 residues in the CDR3. V gave up 10 bases and J gave up 4 bases; unmatched junction bases: 10. The chain's CDR3 is CATTRQGVYNEQFF. The CDR3 region has the DNA TGTGCCACCACGAGACAGGGCGTGTACAATGAGCAGTTCTTC.

This clone has more than one count but fewer than ten. In DNA form, the CDR3 reads TGTGCCAGCAGTTTTATTCCGGATCTAGATACGCAGTATTTT. The encoded protein is CASSFIPDLDTQYF. J is TRBJ2-3 and V is TRBV28; no definite D call. Trimming stripped 3 bases from V and 5 bases from J, with 12 bases between. The CDR3 runs to 14 residues. Germline V gene sequence: CDR1 MDHEN, CDR2 SYDVKM.

The rearrangement links TRBV7-2 to TRBJ1-2; D is unclear. Between the trimmed V and J ends, which lost 1 base and 2 bases, there was a span of 11 bases. This CDR3 comprises 15 residues. Germline values: CDR1 SGHTA, CDR2 FQGNSA. DNA for the CDR3: TGTGCCAGCAGCTTAGTCGCGGTCACCAACTATGGCTACACCTTC. Translating gives CASSLVAVTNYGYTF.

The V gene is TRBV27, the J gene TRBJ1-1, with D possibly being TRBD1 (6 bases). Trimming stripped 9 bases from V and 1 base from J, with 12 bases between. This CDR3 has 13 amino acids. From germline, CDR1 is MNHEY and CDR2 SMNVEV (reference sequence). The CDR3 sequence: CARTTGSNTEAFF. The CDR3 DNA reads TGTGCCAGGACCACAGGGTCGAACACTGAAGCTTTCTTT.

This clone was counted only a few times. The CDR3 DNA reads as TGTGCCAGCAGCTTACCGGTGGGGACTGGAAACACCATATATTTT. Translated: CASSLPVGTGNTIYF. V gene TRBV7-9 combines with J gene TRBJ1-3; D gene unclear. CDR1 and CDR2 (germline): SEHNR, FQNEAQ (reference sequence). The length of the CDR3 is 15 residues. V was shortened by 2 bases and J by 2 bases, with 10 bases between the two germline ends.

This chain connects TRBV29-1 to TRBJ2-7; D unclear. The V gene lost 3 bases and the J gene lost 0 bases, with 12 bases spanning the gap. The CDR3 runs to 14 residues. In germline, CDR1 is SQVTM, CDR2 ANQGSEA. This chain's CDR3 is CSVDVGGSSYEQYF. The CDR3 DNA is TGCAGCGTTGATGTGGGCGGCAGCTCCTACGAGCAGTACTTC.

V is TRBV4-1 and J is TRBJ2-7; no definite D call. The CDR3 extends over 13 amino acids. In germline, CDR1 is MGHRA, CDR2 YSYEKL. Trimming shortened V by 0 bases and J by 9 bases, and 12 bases separated the two germline ends. Here the CDR3 DNA reads TGCGCCAGCAGCCAAGATAGGGTCCCTGGGCAGTACTTC. Translated: CASSQDRVPGQYF.

The chain employs TRBV5-1 and TRBJ2-5; 8 bases align to TRBD2. There are 15 residues in the CDR3. Germline CDR1 SGHRS, CDR2 YFSETQ. V shed 2 bases, J shed 4 bases, and the junction held 7 bases outside the gene matches. This CDR3 is CASSLLAVRGETQYF. The CDR3 DNA sequence: TGCGCCAGCAGCTTACTAGCGGTTAGGGGAGAGACCCAGTACTTC.

The chain couples TRBV27 to TRBJ1-6; 8 nucleotides agree with TRBD1. The germline CDR1 and CDR2 sequences are MNHEY and SMNVEV (reference sequence). The ends lost 6 bases at V and 5 bases at J; junction bases unmatched: 9. The CDR3 spans 16 residues. In nucleotides, the CDR3 is TGTGCCAGCAGCAGGGCTAGCAGGGGGCATAATTCACCCCTCCACTTT. Amino acids: CASSRASRGHNSPLHF.

The count of this clone is one. The gene calls are TRBV7-9 and TRBJ1-3; D uncertain. The CDR3 runs 16 residues. From germline, CDR1 is SEHNR and CDR2 FQNEAQ (reference sequence). Trimming took off 2 bases at V and 0 bases at J, with 11 bases between the two ends. The CDR3 spells CASSLITDISGNTIYF. CDR3 DNA: TGTGCCAGCAGCTTAATCACGGATATCTCTGGAAACACCATATATTTT.

This chain links TRBV7-5 with TRBJ2-2; TRBD1 is the table's D call, not checked against the DNA. TRBV7-5 is recorded as a pseudogene. This CDR3 contains 15 residues. CDR3 bases: TGTGTCAGAAGCACTAAGGGACAGTTGTACGGGGAGCTGTTTTTT. It translates to CVRSTKGQLYGELFF.

V gene TRBV13 combines with J gene TRBJ2-1, with 7 bases identical to TRBD2. CDR1 and CDR2 (germline): PRHDT, FYEKMQ (reference sequence). This CDR3 has 18 amino acids. V was clipped by 4 bases and J by 0 bases; unmatched bases: 12. DNA of the CDR3: TGTGCCAGCAGCTGGGCAGACAGAGGCGGGAGCTCCTACAATGAGCAGTTCTTC. The encoded protein is CASSWADRGGSSYNEQFF.

This clone was found once. This rearrangement joins TRBV28 to TRBJ2-7; 11 nucleotides line up with TRBD2. Trimming took 5 bases from V and 5 from J; bases not matched to a gene: 2. This CDR3 spans 13 amino acids. Germline CDR1 reads MDHEN; CDR2 reads SYDVKM. CDR3 protein: CASSLLAGDEQYF. CDR3 coding DNA: TGTGCCAGCAGTCTACTAGCGGGAGACGAGCAGTACTTC.

This clone was detected a few times. This rearrangement joins TRBV28 to TRBJ1-3; 9 bases match TRBD1. The V gene's germline CDR1 is MDHEN and CDR2 SYDVKM. V lost 7 bases, J lost 2 bases, and 9 bases stayed unmatched. The CDR3 extends over 16 amino acids. CDR3 sequence: CASTLGTGLAGNTIYF. The DNA of the CDR3 is TGTGCCAGCACCCTAGGGACAGGGCTCGCTGGAAACACCATATATTTT.

The chain carries TRBV11-1 and TRBJ2-5; D is unresolved. CDR3 length: 15 residues. CDR1 is SGHAT and CDR2 is FQDESV in the germline V gene (reference sequence). V was pared by 7 bases and J by 0 bases, with 15 bases between. The CDR3: CASTPFLSNQETQYF. The DNA of the CDR3 is TGTGCCAGCACGCCTTTTTTGAGCAACCAAGAGACCCAGTACTTC. The full variable domain, rest sourced from reference TRBV11-1 and TRBJ2-5, is EAEVAQSPRYKITEKSQAVAFWCDPISGHATLYWYRQILGQGPELLVQFQDESVVDDSQLPKDRFSAERLKGVDSTLKIQPAELGDSAMYLCASTPFLSNQETQYFGPGTRLLVL.

This chain links TRBV6-5 with TRBJ1-6, with D tentatively TRBD1 (6 bases). V lost 6 bases to trimming and J lost 7 bases, with 16 bases between them. Germline-derived CDR1 and CDR2 are MNHEY and SVGAGI. CDR3 length: 15 residues. CDR3 sequence: CASRISQGVNSPLHF. The CDR3 DNA reads as TGTGCCAGCAGGATCTCACAGGGAGTAAATTCACCCCTCCACTTT.

This clone was counted once. The CDR3 carries no conserved terminal phenylalanine or tryptophan, so it likely arises from a read error. No DNA is shown, since the ends of the CDR3 on it are uncertain; the CDR3 is the one TCRdb lists. This chain uses TRBV15 with TRBJ1-6; TRBD1, the D gene given by the table, was not confirmed from the DNA. Germline lookup yields CDR1 LNHNV and CDR2 YYDKDF (reference sequence). With termini counted, the CDR3 has 12 amino acids. CDR3 residues: CATSDLGTPLRV.

This chain joins TRBV5-1 and TRBJ2-3; perhaps TRBD1 as D (8 bases). CDR3 length: 14 residues. V lost 4 bases and J 5 bases, leaving 14 bases between the germline ends. The germline V gene encodes CDR1 SGHRS and CDR2 YFSETQ. DNA of the CDR3: TGCGCCAGCAGCCCCACAGGGGGGGGAGATACGCAGTATTTT. It translates to CASSPTGGGDTQYF.

The chain carries TRBV5-5 and TRBJ2-1; 10 nucleotides match TRBD2. The ends lost 4 bases at V and 2 bases at J; junction bases unmatched: 6. The CDR3 has 16 residues. Germline V gene lookup returns CDR1 SGHKS and CDR2 YYEKEE (reference sequence). CDR3 DNA sequence: TGTGCCAGCAGCGTAGCGGGAGGCCCCCCCTACAATGAGCAGTTCTTC. Its protein product is CASSVAGGPPYNEQFF.

This clone has a single count. The V and J genes are TRBV28 and TRBJ2-1; the match to TRBD2 covers 16 bases. The CDR3 has 18 residues. CDR1 and CDR2 (germline): MDHEN, SYDVKM. The V gene end was trimmed by 6 bases and the J gene end by 4 bases; junction bases not matched to a gene: 9. CDR3 protein: CASRRSGTSGGAYNEQFF. The DNA for the CDR3 is TGTGCCAGCAGAAGATCTGGGACTAGCGGGGGGGCTTACAATGAGCAGTTCTTC.

The sample holds one count of this clone. The chain links TRBV6-5 to TRBJ2-1; possibly TRBD2 for D (5 bases). Between the trimmed V and J ends, which lost 0 bases and 0 bases, there was a span of 9 bases. This CDR3 comprises 16 residues. Per germline, CDR1 MNHEY and CDR2 SVGAGI. Here the CDR3 reads CASSYSAASSYNEQFF. The CDR3, as DNA: TGTGCCAGCAGTTACTCAGCGGCCAGCTCCTACAATGAGCAGTTCTTC.

The table lists this clone with a few counts. The CDR3 protein is CASSLGPLGTSGESSTDTQYF. In DNA, the CDR3 is TGTGCCAGCAGCTTAGGACCACTAGGGACTAGCGGGGAATCTAGCACAGATACGCAGTATTTT. V is TRBV13 and J is TRBJ2-3; 13 nucleotides match TRBD2. V gave up 0 bases and J gave up 0 bases; unmatched junction bases: 12. The CDR3 sequence is 21 residues long. Per the germline V gene, CDR1 is PRHDT and CDR2 is FYEKMQ (reference sequence).

The chain uses TRBV7-2 and TRBJ2-1, with 14 bases matching TRBD2. Germline V gene lookup returns CDR1 SGHTA and CDR2 FQGNSA. This CDR3 spans 16 amino acids. Trimming cost V 1 base and J 9 bases; bases outside gene matches: 5. CDR3 coding DNA: TGTGCCAGCAGCTTAGATGGGACTAGCGGGGGTAGTGAGCAGTTCTTC. It codes for CASSLDGTSGGSEQFF.

The chain combines TRBV6-6 with TRBJ2-7, with 7 bases matching TRBD1. Germline-derived CDR1 and CDR2 are MNHNY and SVGAGI (reference sequence). With 6 bases clipped from V and 2 bases from J, the junction kept 10 bases outside the gene matches. The CDR3 runs 15 residues. The CDR3: CASSLTGSFTYEQYF. CDR3 in DNA: TGTGCCAGCAGCCTGACAGGGTCATTTACCTACGAGCAGTACTTC.

The CDR3 region is CASSLGDLGYTF. CDR3 DNA sequence: TGTGCCAGCAGCTTGGGAGATCTAGGCTACACCTTC. The rearrangement links TRBV7-9 to TRBJ1-2; unclear D gene. V gave up 3 bases and J gave up 8 bases, with 10 bases separating them. This CDR3 contains 12 residues. Germline CDR1 is SEHNR and CDR2 is FQNEAQ (reference sequence).

This clone came up a few times. The rearrangement links TRBV25-1 to TRBJ2-2; perhaps D is TRBD1 or TRBD2 (5 bases each). V was trimmed by 0 bases and J by 4 bases, leaving 9 bases between them. The CDR3 covers 15 residues. Germline V lookup: CDR1 MGHDK, CDR2 SYGVNS. DNA of the CDR3: TGTGCCAGCAGTGAATACGGGGACCTCACCGGGGAGCTGTTTTTT. Its protein product is CASSEYGDLTGELFF.

The rearrangement links TRBV28 to TRBJ2-6; no definite D call. CDR1 and CDR2 (germline): MDHEN, SYDVKM. The CDR3 runs 15 residues. Trimming shortened V by 6 bases and J by 2 bases, and 11 bases separated the two germline ends. The CDR3 region is CASSRPAAGANVLTF. The CDR3 DNA follows: TGTGCCAGCAGCCGCCCAGCTGCTGGGGCCAACGTCCTGACTTTC.

The chain couples TRBV5-6 to TRBJ1-6; perhaps TRBD1 as D (5 bases). V lost 2 bases, J lost 7 bases, and 13 bases lay in between. The CDR3 sequence is 15 residues long. Per the germline V gene, CDR1 is SGHDT and CDR2 is YYEEEE. The CDR3 region is CASSFLQGVNSPLHF. The CDR3 nucleotides read TGTGCCAGCAGCTTCCTCCAGGGCGTGAATTCACCCCTCCACTTT.

With regard to this clone: An end of the junction differs from the germline gene, which may be a read error. The V gene is TRBV4-1, the J gene TRBJ2-1; 8 bases are shared with TRBD2. Germline V gene lookup returns CDR1 MGHRA and CDR2 YSYEKL. This CDR3 region has 14 residues. The CDR3 nucleotides are TGCGCCCGCAGCCACGACCGGGGGGGTAATGAGCAGTTCTTC. Translation gives CARSHDRGGNEQFF.